Each of the 27 T cell receptor beta chains below was sequenced from the same sample in a study of T-cell reconstitution after alpha-beta-depleted transplantation in children. Library preparation (for TCRbeta) was performed with unique molecular identifiers. TCRdb re-derived calls from the PCR reads in MiXCR, one entry per CDR3 protein. The profile shows about 500,000 distinct CDR3 sequences, 30% to 35% of them singletons. This specimen consisted of PBMCs from the stem cell graft donor, obtained from the stem cell graft. Receptors were obtained from a human donor who donated a stem cell graft to a child with aplastic anemia.

This clonotype appeared a few times. V is TRBV4-2 and J is TRBJ2-6; the D is unclear. V was trimmed by 4 bases and J by 2 bases, leaving 9 bases between them. Per germline, CDR1 LGHNA and CDR2 YNFKEQ. This CDR3 spans 15 amino acids. For the CDR3, the DNA is TGTGCCAGCAGCCCCTTTTTTACTGGGGCCAACGTCCTGACTTTC. Its protein product is CASSPFFTGANVLTF.

The chain joins TRBV12-3 or TRBV12-4 to TRBJ2-3, with D unclear. V lost 3 bases and J 0 bases, leaving 10 bases between the germline ends. This CDR3 spans 15 amino acids. This CDR3 reads CASSFGPSSTDTQYF. CDR3 nucleotides: TGTGCCAGCAGTTTCGGGCCATCGAGCACAGATACGCAGTATTTT.

V gene TRBV7-9 combines with J gene TRBJ2-7; TRBD1 matches 8 bases. The germline V gene encodes CDR1 SEHNR and CDR2 FQNEAQ (reference sequence). The junction had 7 bases not matched to a gene; V was cut back by 3 bases and J by 3 bases. The CDR3 consists of 15 residues. Here the CDR3 reads CASSFDRGRVYEQYF. CDR3 DNA: TGTGCCAGCAGCTTTGACAGGGGTCGAGTCTACGAGCAGTACTTC.

The chain combines TRBV6-2 or TRBV6-3 with TRBJ2-1; a possible D gene is TRBD1 (5 bases). V lost 0 bases and J lost 0, with 12 bases in between. The CDR3 is 17 amino acids. Germline-derived CDR1 and CDR2 are MNHEY and SVGEGT. The CDR3 loop is CASSYSPGLSSYNEQFF. The CDR3 DNA sequence: TGTGCCAGCAGTTACTCTCCAGGGTTGAGCTCCTACAATGAGCAGTTCTTC.

The rearrangement uses TRBV20-1 and TRBJ2-5, with D perhaps matching TRBD1 (6 bases). Germline loops: CDR1 DFQATT, CDR2 SNEGSKA (reference sequence). This CDR3 comprises 13 residues. Deletions cut 5 bases from V and 0 bases from J, with 10 bases between. CDR3 amino acids: CSAFRDNQETQYF. DNA for the CDR3: TGCAGTGCTTTCCGGGACAACCAAGAGACCCAGTACTTC.

The sample holds a few counts of this clonotype. The chain carries TRBV7-2 and TRBJ1-2; maybe TRBD1 (5 bases). The CDR3 has 13 residues. V was cut by 5 bases and J by 8 bases, with 15 bases left in between. Per germline, CDR1 SGHTA and CDR2 FQGNSA. CDR3 sequence (DNA): TGTGCCAGCAGCCCGGGGCAGGCAAGAGGCTACACCTTC. Translating it yields CASSPGQARGYTF.

The chain links TRBV29-1 to TRBJ2-7; D is possibly TRBD1 or TRBD2 (5 bases each). The CDR3 has 13 amino acids. Trimming shortened V by 6 bases and J by 0 bases, and 12 bases separated the two germline ends. In germline, CDR1 is SQVTM, CDR2 ANQGSEA. The CDR3 spells CSVRDGSSYEQYV. The CDR3 DNA reads TGCAGCGTCCGGGACGGAAGCTCCTACGAGCAGTACGTC.

The gene calls are TRBV7-2 and TRBJ2-3, with a possible D match to TRBD1 (5 bases). Germline CDR1 is SGHTA and CDR2 is FQGNSA. The V end lost 2 bases, the J end lost 4 bases, and 10 bases lay between the germline ends. The CDR3 spans 14 residues. The CDR3 here is CASSLSVGADTQYF. The CDR3 DNA sequence: TGTGCCAGCAGCTTAAGCGTAGGGGCAGATACGCAGTATTTT.

This clonotype has more than one count but fewer than ten. The chain combines TRBV11-2 with TRBJ1-5, with TRBD1 matching 12 bases. This CDR3 comprises 18 residues. V lost 1 base, J lost 4 bases, and 8 bases stayed unmatched. The V gene's germline CDR1 is SGHAT and CDR2 FQNNGV. CDR3 amino acids: CASSLGWGQGAFNQPQHF. The DNA of the CDR3 is TGTGCCAGCAGCTTAGGGTGGGGACAGGGGGCATTTAATCAGCCCCAGCATTTT.

This clonotype has only a few counts. The V and J genes are TRBV7-2 and TRBJ2-5; a possible D gene is TRBD1 (5 bases). The CDR3 has 13 residues. Germline V gene data show CDR1 as SGHTA and CDR2 as FQGNSA. The V end lost 4 bases, the J end lost 5 bases, and 11 bases lay between the germline ends. CDR3 in DNA: TGTGCCAGCAGCTCCCCAGGGCGGGAGACCCAGTACTTC. Amino acid sequence: CASSSPGRETQYF.

This chain connects TRBV28 to TRBJ2-7; 16 nucleotides agree with TRBD2. The germline V gene encodes CDR1 MDHEN and CDR2 SYDVKM. The V segment lost 5 bases and the J segment 0 bases; nucleotides outside the gene matches: 4. This CDR3 has 17 residues. The CDR3 sequence: CASSPGTSGRDSYEQYV. CDR3 sequence (DNA): TGTGCCAGCAGTCCCGGGACTAGCGGGAGGGACTCCTACGAGCAGTACGTC.

This clonotype was counted a few times. The V call is TRBV20-1, the J call TRBJ2-2; D call uncertain. Trimming shortened V by 1 base and J by 6 bases, and 15 bases separated the two germline ends. The CDR3 is 15 residues long. Looked up from germline, CDR1 is DFQATT and CDR2 is SNEGSKA (reference sequence). The CDR3 DNA reads TGCAGTGCTAGAGCGGGTGAAGCCGCGTCCGGGGAGCTGTTTTTT. Amino acids: CSARAGEAASGELFF.

This clonotype turned up a few times. The chain recombines TRBV12-3 or TRBV12-4 with TRBJ2-5; D remains ambiguous. The CDR3 length is 11 residues. V lost 8 bases, J lost 3 bases, and 7 bases lay in between. CDR3 region: CASSEKETQYF. DNA for the CDR3: TGTGCCAGCTCGGAGAAAGAGACCCAGTACTTC.

The chain links TRBV5-1 to TRBJ2-1; no clear D gene. The V and J ends lost 0 bases and 6 bases respectively, with 16 bases between them. This CDR3 is 16 amino acids long. Germline CDR1 is SGHRS and CDR2 is YFSETQ. The CDR3 nucleotides read TGCGCCAGCAGCTTGGCGCTAGGTAAGAGTGGCAATGAGCAGTTCTTC. Amino acids: CASSLALGKSGNEQFF.

The chain carries TRBV5-4 and TRBJ2-1; 7 bases are shared with TRBD2. The V gene end was trimmed by 4 bases and the J gene end by 2 bases; junction bases not matched to a gene: 9. Germline CDR1 reads SGHNT; CDR2 reads YYREEE (reference sequence). The CDR3 is 16 amino acids. The CDR3 region is CASSLGGTITYNEQFF. CDR3 coding DNA: TGTGCCAGCAGCCTAGGCGGGACTATAACCTACAATGAGCAGTTCTTC.

This clonotype was recorded once. The rearrangement joins TRBV6-6 to TRBJ2-3, with 9 bases fitting TRBD2. This CDR3 region has 17 residues. With 2 bases clipped from V and 3 bases from J, the junction kept 9 bases outside the gene matches. The germline V gene has CDR1 MNHNY and CDR2 SVGAGI (reference sequence). The CDR3 loop reads CASSYRSSGINTDTQYF. CDR3 nucleotides: TGTGCCAGCAGTTACAGGTCTAGCGGGATAAATACAGATACGCAGTATTTT.

The V and J genes are TRBV30 and TRBJ1-1; a possible D gene is TRBD1 (6 bases). The V end lost 2 bases, the J end lost 4 bases, and 11 bases lay between the germline ends. Germline V CDR1 and CDR2: GTSNPN, SVGIG (reference sequence). The CDR3 spans 13 residues. CDR3 bases: TGTGCCTGGAGTTGGGGGCTCGGCACTGAAGCTTTCTTT. This codes for CAWSWGLGTEAFF.

This chain joins TRBV9 and TRBJ1-1; TRBD1 aligns across 11 bases. The CDR3 loop spans 16 amino acids. V shed 3 bases, J shed 5 bases, and the junction held 9 bases outside the gene matches. From germline, CDR1 is SGDLS and CDR2 YYNGEE. CDR3 loop: CASSADGQGAWTEAFF. The CDR3, as DNA: TGTGCCAGCAGCGCAGACGGACAGGGGGCGTGGACTGAAGCTTTCTTT.

The V and J genes are TRBV30 and TRBJ2-7, with TRBD1 identical over 8 bases. V lost 3 bases to trimming and J lost 4 bases; unmatched junction nucleotides: 8. Germline values: CDR1 GTSNPN, CDR2 SVGIG (reference sequence). CDR3 size: 14 residues. The CDR3 nucleotides read TGTGCCTGGAGAGTAAGTACAGGGGGATACGAGCAGTACGTC. Translating it yields CAWRVSTGGYEQYV.

The chain combines TRBV25-1 with TRBJ2-1; no definite D call. Germline V gene sequence: CDR1 MGHDK, CDR2 SYGVNS. CDR3 length: 14 amino acids. V was trimmed by 2 bases and J by 3 bases, leaving 8 bases between them. CDR3 sequence reads: CASSEAAVYNEQFF. CDR3 coding DNA: TGTGCCAGCAGTGAAGCGGCCGTCTACAATGAGCAGTTCTTC.

This clonotype has just a few counts. The chain carries TRBV4-3 and TRBJ1-5; D is ambiguous. This CDR3 spans 15 amino acids. Germline CDR1 LGHNA, CDR2 YSLEER. The V end was cut by 0 bases, the J end by 3 bases, with 9 bases between. The CDR3 reads CASSQDGADNQPQHF. CDR3 sequence (DNA): TGCGCCAGCAGCCAAGACGGTGCGGACAATCAGCCCCAGCATTTT.

The CDR3 region has the DNA TGTGCCAGCAGTGATGTCGGTGGTAGCGGCGACTCCTACAATGAGCAGTACTTC. Residues: CASSDVGGSGDSYNEQYF. V and J are TRBV11-1 and TRBJ2-1; D may be TRBD2 (6 bases). The J call is doubtful: the DNA matches TRBJ2-7 better. CDR1 is SGHAT, CDR2 FQDESV, per germline (reference sequence). CDR3 size: 18 residues.

The chain recombines TRBV5-1 with TRBJ2-7, with D maybe TRBD1 (5 bases). This CDR3 spans 13 amino acids. Per the germline V gene, CDR1 is SGHRS and CDR2 is YFSETQ. Trimming left V 2 bases short and J 3 bases short, with 9 bases between. The chain's CDR3 is CASSFAQDYEQYF. The CDR3 nucleotides read TGCGCCAGCAGCTTTGCACAGGACTACGAGCAGTACTTC.

The rearrangement uses TRBV10-2 and TRBJ2-3; no definite D call. Germline V gives CDR1 WSHSY, CDR2 SAAADI. V lost 3 bases and J 2 bases, leaving 9 bases between the germline ends. The length of the CDR3 is 14 residues. This chain's CDR3 is CASSDTGSTDTQYF. The CDR3 region has the DNA TGCGCCAGCAGTGACACGGGCTCCACAGATACGCAGTATTTT.

The table lists this clonotype with a few counts. This chain links TRBV7-9 with TRBJ2-3; the match to TRBD2 covers 12 bases. The V and J ends lost 5 bases and 4 bases, in that order; junction bases with no gene match: 7. Germline values: CDR1 SEHNR, CDR2 FQNEAQ (reference sequence). This CDR3 contains 16 residues. The CDR3 reads CASSLLAGGGADTQYF. In DNA form, the CDR3 reads TGTGCCAGCAGCCTACTAGCGGGAGGTGGTGCAGATACGCAGTATTTT.

This sequence joins TRBV7-9 and TRBJ2-7; 9 bases are shared with TRBD1. The germline gives CDR1 SEHNR, CDR2 FQNEAQ (reference sequence). J lost 3 bases, V lost 3 bases, and 6 bases had no gene match. This CDR3 is 15 amino acids long. In DNA form, the CDR3 reads TGTGCCAGCAGCTTGGGACAGGGATGGGACTACGAGCAGTACTTC. This encodes CASSLGQGWDYEQYF.

This clonotype has more than one count but fewer than ten. The chain recombines TRBV2 with TRBJ1-4; unclear D gene. The germline V gene encodes CDR1 SNHLY and CDR2 FYNNEI. CDR3 size: 14 residues. Trimming took 6 bases from V and 7 from J, leaving 15 bases between them. The CDR3 DNA reads as TGTGCCAGCAGGGCCGGGAGTCCAAGTGAAAAACTGTTTTTT. Its translation is CASRAGSPSEKLFF.